This T cell receptor (beta chain) was retrieved from a study of tissue T cells after allogeneic stem cell transplantation. This clone appeared a few times. Its antigen is currently unknown. Each gene name is a mouse one. The CDR3 extends 1 residue past the end of the read, so its final part is completed from the germline J gene. Overall study results and limits: The patient cohort was small and clinically heterogeneous, with limited sampling depth. Blood and spleen captured only part of the tissue TCR repertoire. Anatomically similar tissues had similar TCR repertoires within each patient.

TCRbeta CDR3 was sequenced at survey depth with template counts. TCRdb keeps only in-frame clones here, not all; method: immunoSEQ multiplex PCR. The data show under 25,000 clones, with approximately 77% seen just once and under 0.75% held by the top ten. This CDR3 has 16 residues. Germline lookup yields CDR1 MSHET and CDR2 SYDVDS. V shed 4 bases, J shed 1 base, and the junction held 6 bases outside the gene matches. The sample taken for sequencing was spleen. The chain links TRBV29 to TRBJ1-5; 8 bases match TRBD1. This TCR was recovered from a female BALB/c mouse in good health. The strain bears MHC haplotype H2-d. CDR3 bases read: TGTGCTAGCAGTTCGCCAGGGGGCAGGAACAACCAGGCTCCGCTT. This sequence encodes CASSSPGGRNNQAPL. The full CDR3 protein reads CASSSPGGRNNQAPLF.